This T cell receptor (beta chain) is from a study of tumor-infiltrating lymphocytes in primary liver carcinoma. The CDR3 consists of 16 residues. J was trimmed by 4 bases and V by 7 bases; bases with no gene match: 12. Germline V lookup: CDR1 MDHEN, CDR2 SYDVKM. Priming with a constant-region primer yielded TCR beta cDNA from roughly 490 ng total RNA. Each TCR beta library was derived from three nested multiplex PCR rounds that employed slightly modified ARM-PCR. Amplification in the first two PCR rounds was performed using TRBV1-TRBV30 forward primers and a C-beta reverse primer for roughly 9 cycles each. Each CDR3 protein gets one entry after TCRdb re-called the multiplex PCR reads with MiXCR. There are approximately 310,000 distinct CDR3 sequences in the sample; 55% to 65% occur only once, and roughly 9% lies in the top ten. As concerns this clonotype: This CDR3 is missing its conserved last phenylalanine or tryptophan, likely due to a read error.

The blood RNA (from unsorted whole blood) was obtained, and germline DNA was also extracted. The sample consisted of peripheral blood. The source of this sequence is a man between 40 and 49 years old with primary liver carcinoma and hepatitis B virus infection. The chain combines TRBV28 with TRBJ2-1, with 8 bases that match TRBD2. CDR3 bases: TGTGCCAGCACCTCCGGGGGGGCGCAAGGGTACAATGAGCAGTTCTTA. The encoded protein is CASTSGGAQGYNEQFL.